The 19 T cell receptor beta chains in this list originate from one sample, sequenced in a study of OX40 agonist ivuxolimab in advanced cancers. Some clones are missing from TCRdb's copy, which holds only in-frame ones; the method was immunoSEQ multiplex PCR. The repertoire has 11,000 or so clones, roughly four fifths of them found once; the top ten carry over 12%. This specimen consisted of CD4+ or CD8+ T cells sorted from blood, obtained in a trial of the OX40 agonist ivuxolimab. These receptors originate from an adult with an advanced solid tumor such as melanoma, head and neck, liver or kidney cancer.

The CDR3 DNA follows: TGTGCCAGCAGTTACGGGGGGCCACCCACTGAGCAGTTCTTC. It translates to CASSYGGPPTEQFF. This chain uses TRBV6-5 with TRBJ2-1; D possibly uses TRBD1 or TRBD2 (6 bases each). CDR1 is MNHEY, CDR2 SVGAGI, per germline. The germline V and J ends were trimmed by 2 bases and 9 bases, with 14 bases remaining between them. The CDR3 extends over 14 amino acids.

The chain has TRBV18 and TRBJ1-5; tentative D call: TRBD1 (5 bases). This CDR3 region has 16 residues. V lost 5 bases and J 3 bases, leaving 17 bases between the germline ends. In germline, CDR1 is KGHSH, CDR2 LQKENI. DNA of the CDR3: TGTGCCAGCTCAAACAGGTCAGGCGGGTCCAATCAGCCCCAGCATTTT. Its protein product is CASSNRSGGSNQPQHF.

As DNA, the CDR3 is TGTGCCAGCAGCTTCCGGGGGGCCGGGGAGCTGTTTTTT. It specifies CASSFRGAGELFF. The chain employs TRBV27 and TRBJ2-2, with 7 bases that match TRBD2. Per the germline V gene, CDR1 is MNHEY and CDR2 is SMNVEV (reference sequence). The V and J ends lost 6 bases and 6 bases, in that order; junction bases with no gene match: 4. CDR3 length: 13 amino acids.

This clone was observed a single time. The chain is built from TRBV19 and TRBJ2-7; D gene uncertain. CDR3 length equals 13 residues. The V gene lost 3 bases and the J gene lost 2 bases, with 8 bases spanning the gap. Germline V gives CDR1 LNHDA, CDR2 SQIVND (reference sequence). The CDR3 loop reads CASSIGLTYEQYF. CDR3 sequence (DNA): TGTGCCAGTAGTATCGGGTTAACCTACGAGCAGTACTTC.

By frequency in the sample, this clone is medium-sized (0.01 to 0.1%). This chain joins TRBV27 and TRBJ1-5; the D gene is possibly TRBD1 (6 bases). The CDR3 is 19 residues long. Germline V gene lookup returns CDR1 MNHEY and CDR2 SMNVEV (reference sequence). V lost 5 bases and J lost 3, with 26 bases in between. The CDR3 reads CASSTRDTSTIFNNQPQHF. Here the CDR3 DNA reads TGTGCCAGCAGTACCCGGGACACTAGTACCATCTTTAACAATCAGCCCCAGCATTTT.

The CDR3 sequence: CASSSTEALDANTGELFF. In DNA form, the CDR3 reads TGTGCCAGCAGCTCGACAGAAGCCCTCGACGCGAACACCGGGGAGCTGTTTTTT. The rearrangement links TRBV13 to TRBJ2-2, with D perhaps matching TRBD1 (5 bases). This CDR3 has 18 amino acids. Germline CDR1 is PRHDT and CDR2 is FYEKMQ (reference sequence). V was shortened by 4 bases and J by 0 bases, with 18 bases between the two germline ends.

The V call is TRBV19, the J call TRBJ1-5; maybe TRBD1 (5 bases). CDR1 and CDR2 from the germline V gene are LNHDA and SQIVND (reference sequence). Deletions cut 7 bases from V and 0 bases from J, with 16 bases between. The CDR3 has 16 amino acids. CDR3 region: CASTARGMNSNQPQHF. The CDR3 DNA sequence: TGTGCCAGTACCGCCCGGGGGATGAATAGCAATCAGCCCCAGCATTTT.

This chain links TRBV30 with TRBJ1-2, with a weak D call TRBD1 (6 bases). V shed 3 bases and J shed 6 bases, with 20 bases lying between them. The germline V gene encodes CDR1 GTSNPN and CDR2 SVGIG (reference sequence). The CDR3 spans 15 residues. DNA for the CDR3: TGTGCCTGGAGGGCGACAGGCGGAATTGTGGATGGCTACACCTTC. As protein: CAWRATGGIVDGYTF.

The chain is built from TRBV10-2 and TRBJ1-4; D may be TRBD1 (5 bases). Germline V gives CDR1 WSHSY, CDR2 SAAADI. This CDR3 is built from 15 residues. Trimming removed 6 bases at V and 1 base at J, with 12 bases between. CDR3 sequence reads: CASRPWTITNEKLFF. CDR3 bases: TGCGCCAGCAGACCTTGGACAATAACTAATGAAAAACTGTTTTTT.

The chain couples TRBV4-1 to TRBJ1-1, with D tentatively TRBD1 (5 bases). V lost 4 bases and J lost 1, with 16 bases in between. CDR3 length: 16 amino acids. The V gene's germline CDR1 is MGHRA and CDR2 YSYEKL. This chain's CDR3 is CASSPRDPSTNTEAFF. CDR3 bases: TGCGCCAGCAGCCCCCGGGACCCTTCAACGAACACTGAAGCTTTCTTT.

This chain uses TRBV30 with TRBJ1-1, with 7 bases aligning to TRBD1. This CDR3 is 13 amino acids long. V trimming: 2 bases; J trimming: 6 bases; junction bases outside the gene matches: 6. Germline assignment: CDR1 GTSNPN and CDR2 SVGIG (reference sequence). The DNA for the CDR3 is TGTGCCTGGAGTTTAGGGGGCGCAGCTGAAGCTTTCTTT. Its translation is CAWSLGGAAEAFF.

The chain joins TRBV7-2 to TRBJ2-3; the D gene is possibly TRBD2 (5 bases). Trimming stripped 5 bases from V and 0 bases from J, with 12 bases between. CDR1 is SGHTA, CDR2 FQGNSA, per germline. The CDR3 has 15 amino acids. The CDR3 loop reads CASSGPSSSTDTQYF. Here the CDR3 DNA reads TGTGCCAGCAGCGGGCCTAGCAGTAGCACAGATACGCAGTATTTT.

This clone was counted between two and nine times. V is TRBV6-1 and J is TRBJ2-3; tentative D call: TRBD2 (6 bases). Germline values: CDR1 MNHNS, CDR2 SASEGT. V lost 8 bases to trimming and J lost 0 bases, with 15 bases between them. This CDR3 spans 15 amino acids. CDR3 nucleotide sequence: TGTGCCAGCGTGCTTTCGGCGGGGAGCACAGATACGCAGTATTTT. This codes for CASVLSAGSTDTQYF.

This chain connects TRBV25-1 to TRBJ2-2, with a weak D call TRBD2 (6 bases). Germline V gene data show CDR1 as MGHDK and CDR2 as SYGVNS. This CDR3 contains 17 residues. The V end lost 3 bases, the J end lost 1 base, and 15 bases lay between the germline ends. In DNA form, the CDR3 reads TGTGCCAGCAGTGACCAATTCAGGCGGGGGAACACCGGGGAGCTGTTTTTT. Amino acids: CASSDQFRRGNTGELFF.

Comment on this clone: One end of the junction does not line up with germline, which may come from a read error. The sample has other DNA sequences that encode this CDR3 too. V gene TRBV7-7 combines with J gene TRBJ2-1; D possibly corresponds to TRBD2 (6 bases). The CDR3 length is 15 residues. The germline V gene encodes CDR1 SSHAT and CDR2 FNYEAQ (reference sequence). CDR3 loop: CASSLVGGSYNEQFF. The CDR3 bases are TGTGCTAGCAGCTTAGTCGGGGGTTCATACAATGAGCAGTTCTTC.

The CDR3 sequence is CASSYPGQFYGYTF. CDR3 nucleotide sequence: TGTGCCAGCAGTTACCCGGGACAATTCTATGGCTACACCTTC. This chain joins TRBV6-5 and TRBJ1-2; D is perhaps TRBD1 (6 bases). CDR1 is MNHEY and CDR2 is SVGAGI in the germline V gene. CDR3 size: 14 residues. Trimming left V 2 bases short and J 4 bases short, with 11 bases between.

The V gene is TRBV30, the J gene TRBJ1-2; D remains ambiguous. The V end lost 4 bases, the J end lost 5 bases, and 14 bases lay between the germline ends. Germline V gene data show CDR1 as GTSNPN and CDR2 as SVGIG (reference sequence). The CDR3 length is 13 residues. CDR3 DNA: TGTGCCTGGACGGCAGCGGGAGGTTATGGCTACACCTTC. This encodes CAWTAAGGYGYTF.

The rearrangement links TRBV5-1 to TRBJ1-1, with D unresolved. Trimming pared 2 bases from V and 5 bases from J, leaving 10 bases between. Germline CDR1 reads SGHRS; CDR2 reads YFSETQ. This CDR3 has 13 amino acids. CDR3 nucleotides: TGCGCCAGCAGCTTTTACCCGGGGACTGAAGCTTTCTTT. Its protein product is CASSFYPGTEAFF.

This chain connects TRBV2 to TRBJ2-3; 7 bases agree with TRBD2. V lost 4 bases, J lost 3 bases, and 4 bases stayed unmatched. CDR1 and CDR2 (germline): SNHLY, FYNNEI. The CDR3 covers 14 residues. The CDR3 sequence: CASSGRLATDTQYF. DNA for the CDR3: TGTGCCAGCAGTGGAAGACTAGCTACAGATACGCAGTATTTT. The whole variable domain, filled in from reference TRBV2 and TRBJ2-3, reads EPEVTQTPSHQVTQMGQEVILRCVPISNHLYFYWYRQILGQKVEFLVSFYNNEISEKSEIFDDQFSVERPDGSNFTLKIRSTKLEDSAMYFCASSGRLATDTQYFGPGTRLTVL.